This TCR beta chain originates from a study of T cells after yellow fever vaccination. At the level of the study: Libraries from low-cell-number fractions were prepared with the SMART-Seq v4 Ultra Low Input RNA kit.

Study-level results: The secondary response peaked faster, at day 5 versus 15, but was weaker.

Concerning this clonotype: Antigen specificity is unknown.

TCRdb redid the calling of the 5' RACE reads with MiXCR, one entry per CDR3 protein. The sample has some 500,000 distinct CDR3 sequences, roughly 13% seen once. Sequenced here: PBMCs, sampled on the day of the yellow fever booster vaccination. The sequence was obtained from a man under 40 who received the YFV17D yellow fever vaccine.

CDR3 coding DNA: TGTGCCAGCAGTTCCGGGACAGTTTTGAGCTCTGGGGCCAACGTCCTGACTTTC. This translates into CASSSGTVLSSGANVLTF. The V call is TRBV6-2 or TRBV6-3, the J call TRBJ2-6; 7 bases are shared with TRBD1. The CDR3 extends over 18 amino acids. V shed 4 bases and J 0 bases; nucleotides not matched to a gene: 9. Germline CDR1 reads MNHEY; CDR2 reads SVGEGT.